The sample holds one count of the clone carrying this T cell receptor (beta chain). There are 14 residues in the CDR3. V gave up 3 bases and J gave up 6 bases, with 12 bases separating them. Germline values: CDR1 LNHDA, CDR2 SQIVND (reference sequence). The data belong to a study of blood T cell repertoires in COVID-19. Libraries were prepared by immunoSEQ multiplex PCR; TCRdb keeps only in-frame clonotypes and omits some of them. The table lists approximately 19,000 clones, more than 85% of them singletons. This TCR derives from a human donor in a cohort sampled during active COVID-19. Sequenced sample: peripheral blood. The chain links TRBV19 to TRBJ1-5; perhaps TRBD1 as D (6 bases). The CDR3 protein is CASSITGSGQPQHF. CDR3 coding DNA: TGTGCCAGTAGTATTACAGGGAGCGGTCAGCCCCAGCATTTT.